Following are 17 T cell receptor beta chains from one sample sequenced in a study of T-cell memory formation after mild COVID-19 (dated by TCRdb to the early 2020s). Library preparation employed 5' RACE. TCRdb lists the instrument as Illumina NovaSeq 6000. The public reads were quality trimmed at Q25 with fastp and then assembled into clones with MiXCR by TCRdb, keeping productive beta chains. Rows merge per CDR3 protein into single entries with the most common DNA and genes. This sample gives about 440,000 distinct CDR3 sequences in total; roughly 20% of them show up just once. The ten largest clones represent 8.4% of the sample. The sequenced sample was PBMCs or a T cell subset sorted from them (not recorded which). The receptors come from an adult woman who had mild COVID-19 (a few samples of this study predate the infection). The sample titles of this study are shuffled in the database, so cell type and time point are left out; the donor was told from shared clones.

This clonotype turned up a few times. The CDR3 nucleotides read TGTGCCAGCAGCGTAGATCGGGTGGGGAACACTGAAGCTTTCTTT. This gives the protein CASSVDRVGNTEAFF. The genes are TRBV9 and TRBJ1-1; D unclear. This CDR3 comprises 15 residues. CDR1 SGDLS and CDR2 YYNGEE come from the germline V gene. Trimming took 0 bases from V and 1 from J, leaving 10 bases between them.

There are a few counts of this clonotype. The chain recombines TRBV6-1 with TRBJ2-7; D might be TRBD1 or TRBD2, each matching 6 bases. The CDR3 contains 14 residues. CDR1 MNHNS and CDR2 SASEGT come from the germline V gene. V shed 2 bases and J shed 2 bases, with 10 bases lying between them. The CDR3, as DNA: TGTGCCAGCAGTGAAACGAGGGGGGCCTACGAGCAGTACTTC. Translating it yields CASSETRGAYEQYF.

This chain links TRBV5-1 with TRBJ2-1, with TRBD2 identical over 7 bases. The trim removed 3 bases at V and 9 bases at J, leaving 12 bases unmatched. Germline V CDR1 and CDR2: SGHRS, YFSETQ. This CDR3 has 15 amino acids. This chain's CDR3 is CASSWRLASVTEQFF. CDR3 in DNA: TGCGCCAGCAGCTGGCGACTAGCAAGTGTAACTGAGCAGTTCTTC.

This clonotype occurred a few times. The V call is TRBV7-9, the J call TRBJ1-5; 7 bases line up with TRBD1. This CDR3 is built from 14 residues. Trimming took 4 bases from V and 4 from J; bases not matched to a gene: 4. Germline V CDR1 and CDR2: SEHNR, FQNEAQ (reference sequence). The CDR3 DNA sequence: TGTGCCAGCAGCTCGACAGGGAAGAATCAGCCCCAGCATTTT. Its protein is CASSSTGKNQPQHF. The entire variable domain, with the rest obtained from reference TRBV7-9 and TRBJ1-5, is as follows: DTGVSQNPRHKITKRGQNVTFRCDPISEHNRLYWYRQTLGQGPEFLTYFQNEAQLEKSRLLSDRFSAERPKGSFSTLEIQRTEQGDSAMYLCASSSTGKNQPQHFGDGTRLSIL.

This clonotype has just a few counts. In DNA, the CDR3 is TGCGCCAGCAGCCCCTTAACGGGACACAACTCCTACGAGCAGTACTTC. Protein: CASSPLTGHNSYEQYF. V gene TRBV5-1 combines with J gene TRBJ2-7; D possibly corresponds to TRBD1 (6 bases). This CDR3 has 16 amino acids. Trimming cost V 4 bases and J 0 bases, with 17 bases left between them. CDR1 SGHRS and CDR2 YFSETQ come from the germline V gene.

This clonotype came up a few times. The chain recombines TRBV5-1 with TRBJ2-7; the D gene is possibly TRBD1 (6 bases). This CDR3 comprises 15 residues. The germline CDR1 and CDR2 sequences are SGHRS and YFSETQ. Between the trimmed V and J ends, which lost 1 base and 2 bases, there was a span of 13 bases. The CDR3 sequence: CASSLNQGIAYEQYF. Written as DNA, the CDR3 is TGCGCCAGCAGCTTGAACCAGGGGATAGCCTACGAGCAGTACTTC.

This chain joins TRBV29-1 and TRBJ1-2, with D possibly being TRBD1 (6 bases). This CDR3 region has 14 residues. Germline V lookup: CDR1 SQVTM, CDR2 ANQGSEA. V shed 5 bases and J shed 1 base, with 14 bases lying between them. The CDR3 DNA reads TGCAGCGTTCTACTACAGGGATTTAACTATGGCTACACCTTC. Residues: CSVLLQGFNYGYTF.

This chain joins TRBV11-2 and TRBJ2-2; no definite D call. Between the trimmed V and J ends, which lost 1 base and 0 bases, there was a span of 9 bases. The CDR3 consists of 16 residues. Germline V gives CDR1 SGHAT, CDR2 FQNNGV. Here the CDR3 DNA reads TGTGCCAGCAGCTTAGTCTTTGGCGCGAACACCGGGGAGCTGTTTTTT. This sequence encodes CASSLVFGANTGELFF.

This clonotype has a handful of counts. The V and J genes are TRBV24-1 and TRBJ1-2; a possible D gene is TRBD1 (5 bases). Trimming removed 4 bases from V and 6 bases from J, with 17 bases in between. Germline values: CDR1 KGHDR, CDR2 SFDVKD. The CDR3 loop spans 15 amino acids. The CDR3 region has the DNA TGTGCCACCAGTGACTCGGCGACTACGGGGGATGGCTACACCTTC. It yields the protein CATSDSATTGDGYTF.

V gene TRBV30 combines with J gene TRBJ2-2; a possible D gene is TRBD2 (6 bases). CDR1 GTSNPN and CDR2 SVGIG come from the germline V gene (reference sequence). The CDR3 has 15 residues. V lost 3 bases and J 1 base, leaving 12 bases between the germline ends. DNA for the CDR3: TGTGCCTGGAGGACCTGGGGGGTGAACACCGGGGAGCTGTTTTTT. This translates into CAWRTWGVNTGELFF.

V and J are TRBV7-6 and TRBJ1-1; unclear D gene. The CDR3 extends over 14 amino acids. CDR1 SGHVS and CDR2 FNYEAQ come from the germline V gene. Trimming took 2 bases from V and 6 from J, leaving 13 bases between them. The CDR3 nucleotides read TGTGCCAGCAGCTTATTCGGCAGTGTCGCTGAAGCTTTCTTT. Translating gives CASSLFGSVAEAFF.

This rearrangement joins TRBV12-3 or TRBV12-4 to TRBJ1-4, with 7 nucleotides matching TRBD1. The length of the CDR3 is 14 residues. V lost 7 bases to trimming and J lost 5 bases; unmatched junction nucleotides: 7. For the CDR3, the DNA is TGTGCCAGCACCTCAGGGGGTGAGAATGAAAAACTGTTTTTT. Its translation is CASTSGGENEKLFF.

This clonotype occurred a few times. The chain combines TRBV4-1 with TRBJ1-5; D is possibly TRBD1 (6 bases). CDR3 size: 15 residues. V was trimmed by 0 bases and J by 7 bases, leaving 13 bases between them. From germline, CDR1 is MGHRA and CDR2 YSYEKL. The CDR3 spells CASSQEITGLQPQHF. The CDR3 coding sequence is TGCGCCAGCAGCCAAGAGATTACAGGGCTGCAGCCCCAGCATTTT.

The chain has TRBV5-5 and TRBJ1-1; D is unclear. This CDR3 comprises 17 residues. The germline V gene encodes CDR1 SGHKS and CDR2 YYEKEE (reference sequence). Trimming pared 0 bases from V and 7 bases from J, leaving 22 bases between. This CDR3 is CASSLESLSDLFNEAFF. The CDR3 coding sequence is TGTGCCAGCAGCTTGGAAAGTCTCTCGGATCTCTTTAATGAAGCTTTCTTT.

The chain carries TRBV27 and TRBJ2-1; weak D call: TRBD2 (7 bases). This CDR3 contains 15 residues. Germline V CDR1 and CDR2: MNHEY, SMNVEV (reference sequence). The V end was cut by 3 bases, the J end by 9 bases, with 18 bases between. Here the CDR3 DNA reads TGTGCCAGCAGTTTGGGGGGGCTCCTCTTCGGTGAGCAGTTCTTC. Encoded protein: CASSLGGLLFGEQFF.

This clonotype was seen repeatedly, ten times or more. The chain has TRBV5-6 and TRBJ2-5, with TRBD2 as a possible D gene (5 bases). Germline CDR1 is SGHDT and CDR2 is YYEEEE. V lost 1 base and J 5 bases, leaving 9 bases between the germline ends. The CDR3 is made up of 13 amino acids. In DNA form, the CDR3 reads TGTGCCAGCAGCTTGCCCAGGAGGGAGACCCAGTACTTC. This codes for CASSLPRRETQYF. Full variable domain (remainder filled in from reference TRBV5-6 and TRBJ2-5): DAGVTQSPTHLIKTRGQQVTLRCSPKSGHDTVSWYQQALGQGPQFIFQYYEEEERQRGNFPDRFSGHQFPNYSSELNVNALLLGDSALYLCASSLPRRETQYFGPGTRLLVL.

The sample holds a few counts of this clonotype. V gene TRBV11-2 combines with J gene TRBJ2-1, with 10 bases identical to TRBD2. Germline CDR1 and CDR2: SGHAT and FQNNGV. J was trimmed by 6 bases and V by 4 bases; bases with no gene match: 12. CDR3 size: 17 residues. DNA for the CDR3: TGTGCCAGCAGCTGGGACTCTAGCGGGAGCCCACCCAATGAGCAGTTCTTC. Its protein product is CASSWDSSGSPPNEQFF.